This T cell receptor (beta chain) was captured in a study of blood T cell repertoires in COVID-19. Study overall: Samples came from the United States, Italy and Spain, spanning acute and convalescent COVID-19. From T cells, B-cell-depleted T cells, or PBMCs came the material, which was cDNA or gDNA.

Trimming took 4 bases from V and 0 from J; bases not matched to a gene: 3. CDR3 length: 14 amino acids. Per the germline V gene, CDR1 is SGHKS and CDR2 is YYEKEE (reference sequence). Seattle enrolled patients during active infection and tracked them longitudinally. Per the study methods: Nucleated cell number was recorded as an estimate derived from reference gene primer amplification. Here immunoSEQ multiplex PCR was the method, and the copy in TCRdb shows in-frame clones only, minus some. V, J and clone size reflect that table, while D and trimming were determined from the DNA. The data contain nearly 300,000 clones, 84% of them singletons.

The sample was peripheral blood. The V gene is TRBV5-5, the J gene TRBJ1-1; 7 positions agree with TRBD1. The TCR sequence derives from a human donor with COVID-19, enrolled during active disease. The donor label of this sample is uncertain. As DNA, the CDR3 is TGTGCCAGCAGCCAGGGACAGCTGAACACTGAAGCTTTCTTT. Its protein is CASSQGQLNTEAFF.